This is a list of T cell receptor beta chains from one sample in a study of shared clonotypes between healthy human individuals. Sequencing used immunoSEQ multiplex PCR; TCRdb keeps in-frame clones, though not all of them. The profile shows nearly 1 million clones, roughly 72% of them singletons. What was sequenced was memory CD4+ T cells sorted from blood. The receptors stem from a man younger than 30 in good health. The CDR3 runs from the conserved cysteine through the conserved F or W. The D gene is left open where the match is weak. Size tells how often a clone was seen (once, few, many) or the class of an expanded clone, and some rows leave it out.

CDR3 protein: CASNGDRENTVYGYTF
CDR3 DNA: TGTGCCAGTAATGGGGACAGGGAAAACACCGTCTATGGCTACACCTTC
D gene: TRBD1
V gene: TRBV19
J gene: TRBJ1-2
clone size: NA

CDR3 protein: CASSSTGVYEQYF
CDR3 DNA: TGTGCCAGCAGCTCAACAGGAGTCTACGAGCAGTACTTC
D gene: NA
V gene: TRBV2
J gene: TRBJ2-7
clone size: NA

CDR3 protein: CARECFEAFF
CDR3 DNA: TGTGCCCGCGAGTGTTTTGAAGCTTTCTTT
D gene: NA
V gene: TRBV21-1
J gene: TRBJ1-1
clone size: many

CDR3 protein: CASSTVTYGYTF
CDR3 DNA: TGTGCCAGCAGTACCGTCACCTATGGCTACACCTTC
D gene: NA
V gene: TRBV2
J gene: TRBJ1-2
clone size: NA

CDR3 protein: CASSQAMENTEAFF
CDR3 DNA: TGTGCCAGCAGCCAGGCAATGGAGAACACTGAAGCTTTCTTT
D gene: NA
V gene: TRBV2
J gene: TRBJ1-1
clone size: NA

CDR3 protein: CASSILGDLGKSGNTIYF
CDR3 DNA: TGCGCCAGCAGTATTTTAGGGGACTTAGGGAAGTCTGGAAACACCATATATTTT
D gene: NA
V gene: TRBV5-1
J gene: TRBJ1-3
clone size: few

CDR3 protein: CASSYSGVGTEAFF
CDR3 DNA: TGTGCCAGCAGCTACTCAGGGGTGGGCACTGAAGCTTTCTTT
D gene: NA
V gene: TRBV7-2
J gene: TRBJ1-1
clone size: NA

CDR3 protein: CASRAGKRARTTQYF
CDR3 DNA: TGTGCAAGTCGCGCAGGAAAGAGGGCCCGAACTACCCAGTACTTC
D gene: NA
V gene: TRBV12-2
J gene: TRBJ2-5
clone size: NA

CDR3 protein: CASSVEGTDREAFF
CDR3 DNA: TGTGCCAGCAGCGTAGAGGGTACCGACCGAGAAGCTTTCTTT
D gene: NA
V gene: TRBV9
J gene: TRBJ1-1
clone size: NA

CDR3 protein: CASSTSPSGYNEQFF
CDR3 DNA: TGTGCCAGCAGCACCAGTCCCAGCGGGTACAATGAGCAGTTCTTC
D gene: NA
V gene: TRBV21-1
J gene: TRBJ2-1
clone size: NA

CDR3 protein: CASSIDNSEDTQYF
CDR3 DNA: TGTGCCAGTAGTATAGATAATAGCGAGGATACGCAGTATTTT
D gene: NA
V gene: TRBV19
J gene: TRBJ2-3
clone size: NA

CDR3 protein: CASSLGTSGREFF
CDR3 DNA: TGTGCCAGCAGCCTGGGGACTAGCGGGAGAGAGTTCTTC
D gene: TRBD2
V gene: TRBV7-2
J gene: TRBJ2-1
clone size: NA

CDR3 protein: CASSQIQNTGELFF
CDR3 DNA: TGTGCCAGCTCGCAAATACAGAACACCGGGGAGCTGTTTTTT
D gene: NA
V gene: TRBV18
J gene: TRBJ2-2
clone size: NA

CDR3 protein: CASRYGTSGRAADTQYF
CDR3 DNA: TGTGCCAGCAGGTACGGGACTAGCGGGAGGGCCGCTGATACGCAGTATTTT
D gene: TRBD2
V gene: TRBV28
J gene: TRBJ2-3
clone size: NA

CDR3 protein: CSVGGNSGANVLTF
CDR3 DNA: TGCAGCGTCGGAGGCAACTCTGGGGCCAACGTCCTGACTTTC
D gene: NA
V gene: TRBV29-1
J gene: TRBJ2-6
clone size: few

CDR3 protein: CASSLQGAAEAFF
CDR3 DNA: TGTGCCAGCAGCTTGCAGGGGGCCGCTGAAGCTTTCTTT
D gene: TRBD1
V gene: TRBV5-4
J gene: TRBJ1-1
clone size: NA

CDR3 protein: CAITRQGDSYEQYF
CDR3 DNA: TGTGCCATCACTCGACAGGGGGACTCCTACGAGCAGTACTTC
D gene: TRBD1
V gene: TRBV10-3
J gene: TRBJ2-7
clone size: NA

CDR3 protein: CASSLAQRAAETQYF
CDR3 DNA: TGCGCCAGCAGCTTGGCCCAGCGGGCTGCGGAGACCCAGTACTTC
D gene: NA
V gene: TRBV5-1
J gene: TRBJ2-5
clone size: NA

CDR3 protein: CASSVAEFGGVGETQYF
CDR3 DNA: TGTGCCAGCAGCGTGGCCGAGTTCGGGGGAGTCGGTGAGACCCAGTACTTC
D gene: NA
V gene: TRBV21-1
J gene: TRBJ2-5
clone size: NA

CDR3 protein: CASSSGGTKPSEQYF
CDR3 DNA: TGTGCCAGCAGCTCAGGGGGGACGAAACCATCCGAGCAGTACTTC
D gene: NA
V gene: TRBV11-2
J gene: TRBJ2-7
clone size: few

CDR3 protein: CASSPQGAGANVLTF
CDR3 DNA: TGTGCCAGCTCACCACAGGGGGCTGGGGCCAACGTCCTGACTTTC
D gene: NA
V gene: TRBV18
J gene: TRBJ2-6
clone size: NA

CDR3 protein: CASSLDPGGNVDTQYF
CDR3 DNA: TGTGCCAGCAGCTTAGATCCGGGAGGAAATGTAGATACGCAGTATTTT
D gene: TRBD2
V gene: TRBV7-2
J gene: TRBJ2-3
clone size: few

CDR3 protein: CASAVSGANVLTF
CDR3 DNA: TGTGCCAGCGCGGTTTCTGGGGCCAACGTCCTGACTTTC
D gene: NA
V gene: TRBV2
J gene: TRBJ2-6
clone size: NA

CDR3 protein: CASSGSRQEVNEKLFF
CDR3 DNA: TGTGCCAGCAGTGGAAGTAGACAGGAAGTTAATGAAAAACTGTTTTTT
D gene: NA
V gene: TRBV2
J gene: TRBJ1-4
clone size: NA

CDR3 protein: CASSSDGGTNEKLFF
CDR3 DNA: TGTGCCAGCAGCTCAGATGGGGGAACGAATGAAAAACTGTTTTTT
D gene: NA
V gene: TRBV7-9
J gene: TRBJ1-4
clone size: few

CDR3 protein: CASSPLGTKGTEAFF
CDR3 DNA: TGTGCCAGCTCACCCCTCGGGACAAAGGGCACTGAAGCTTTCTTT
D gene: NA
V gene: TRBV18
J gene: TRBJ1-1
clone size: NA

CDR3 protein: CSVDISRSSSTDTQYF
CDR3 DNA: TGCAGCGTTGACATCTCCAGGAGCTCTAGCACAGATACGCAGTATTTT
D gene: NA
V gene: TRBV29-1
J gene: TRBJ2-3
clone size: NA

CDR3 protein: CASRLDRAGGELFF
CDR3 DNA: TGTGCCAGCAGGCTGGACAGGGCGGGCGGGGAGCTGTTTTTT
D gene: TRBD1
V gene: TRBV27
J gene: TRBJ2-2
clone size: NA

CDR3 protein: CASKKTGTDTQYF
CDR3 DNA: TGTGCCAGCAAAAAAACAGGCACAGATACGCAGTATTTT
D gene: NA
V gene: TRBV27
J gene: TRBJ2-3
clone size: NA

CDR3 protein: CASSSGTGFGTQYF
CDR3 DNA: TGTGCCAGCAGTTCCGGGACGGGATTTGGGACGCAGTATTTT
D gene: NA
V gene: TRBV5-6
J gene: TRBJ2-3
clone size: NA

CDR3 protein: CASSLVYQDGYTF
CDR3 DNA: TGCGCCAGCAGCTTGGTATATCAGGATGGCTACACCTTC
D gene: NA
V gene: TRBV5-1
J gene: TRBJ1-2
clone size: once

CDR3 protein: CASTDRLNQPQHF
CDR3 DNA: TGTGCCAGCACGGACAGACTCAATCAGCCCCAGCATTTT
D gene: NA
V gene: TRBV6-5
J gene: TRBJ1-5
clone size: NA

CDR3 protein: CASSLAIGGELFF
CDR3 DNA: TGTGCCAGCAGCTTGGCCATCGGCGGGGAGCTGTTTTTT
D gene: NA
V gene: TRBV5-6
J gene: TRBJ2-2
clone size: NA

CDR3 protein: CASSLVNYEQYF
CDR3 DNA: TGTGCCAGCAGCTTGGTGAACTACGAGCAGTACTTC
D gene: NA
V gene: TRBV5-6
J gene: TRBJ2-7
clone size: NA

CDR3 protein: CATSRGRSGQGGEQYF
CDR3 DNA: TGTGCCACCAGCAGGGGGAGATCGGGACAGGGAGGCGAGCAGTACTTC
D gene: TRBD1
V gene: TRBV15
J gene: TRBJ2-7
clone size: few

CDR3 protein: CASSPRTANYGYTF
CDR3 DNA: TGTGCCAGCAGCCCTCGGACGGCTAACTATGGCTACACCTTC
D gene: NA
V gene: TRBV7-2
J gene: TRBJ1-2
clone size: NA

CDR3 protein: CASSGDNSGANVLTF
CDR3 DNA: TGCGCCAGCAGCGGGGACAACTCTGGGGCCAACGTCCTGACTTTC
D gene: NA
V gene: TRBV5-1
J gene: TRBJ2-6
clone size: few

CDR3 protein: CASSWGLAGTDTQYF
CDR3 DNA: TGTGCCAGCAGCTGGGGACTAGCAGGCACAGATACGCAGTATTTT
D gene: TRBD2
V gene: TRBV7-8
J gene: TRBJ2-3
clone size: few

CDR3 protein: CASSLGRAGSSYNEQFF
CDR3 DNA: TGTGCCAGCAGCTTAGGCAGGGCAGGGAGCTCCTACAATGAGCAGTTCTTC
D gene: NA
V gene: TRBV13
J gene: TRBJ2-1
clone size: NA

CDR3 protein: CAWSGTGDYGYTF
CDR3 DNA: TGTGCCTGGAGTGGGACAGGGGACTATGGCTACACCTTC
D gene: TRBD1
V gene: TRBV30
J gene: TRBJ1-2
clone size: NA

CDR3 protein: CASSSRRGSSYGYTF
CDR3 DNA: TGTGCCAGCAGCTCGAGGCGGGGCTCAAGCTATGGCTACACCTTC
D gene: NA
V gene: TRBV7-2
J gene: TRBJ1-2
clone size: NA

CDR3 protein: CASTGGYNSPLHF
CDR3 DNA: TGTGCCAGTACAGGGGGCTATAATTCACCCCTCCACTTT
D gene: TRBD1
V gene: TRBV2
J gene: TRBJ1-6
clone size: NA

CDR3 protein: CAWKGGGNQPQHF
CDR3 DNA: TGTGCCTGGAAGGGGGGAGGGAATCAGCCCCAGCATTTT
D gene: NA
V gene: TRBV30
J gene: TRBJ1-5
clone size: NA

CDR3 protein: CASSKLNGVGNEQFF
CDR3 DNA: TGTGCCAGCAGCAAACTAAATGGGGTAGGCAATGAGCAGTTCTTC
D gene: NA
V gene: TRBV21-1
J gene: TRBJ2-1
clone size: few

CDR3 protein: CASTLGQGRADTQYF
CDR3 DNA: TGTGCCAGCACCCTGGGACAGGGAAGGGCAGATACGCAGTATTTT
D gene: TRBD1
V gene: TRBV6-6
J gene: TRBJ2-3
clone size: NA